This is a list of T cell receptor beta chains from one sample in a study of post-analysis software for immune sequencing data. Each CDR3 protein gets one entry after TCRdb re-called the PCR reads with MiXCR. This sample carries 600,000 to 750,000 distinct CDR3 sequences, 59% of them seen once, and the ten largest clones take 11%. The sample consisted of blood. The receptors were sampled from a girl aged 2 to 9 with multiple sclerosis. The conserved cysteine and the conserved F or W are not part of the CDR3 here.

j_call v_call cdr3_aa
TRBJ2-3 TRBV5-6 ASSLEARGAYTQY
TRBJ2-3 TRBV5-1 ASRGGRTADTQY
TRBJ1-5 TRBV7-2 ASSLGTNQPQH
TRBJ2-1 TRBV28 ASRRTSGSNEQF
TRBJ2-1 TRBV4-1 ASSQVYGLTFSEQF
TRBJ1-2 TRBV3-1 ASSLTSDCGYT
TRBJ1-1 TRBV5-1 ASSLDLPGNTEAF
TRBJ2-1 TRBV6-2/TRBV6-3 ASTNRLAGGIINYNEQF
TRBJ1-1 TRBV29-1 SVQARDTEAF
TRBJ2-5 TRBV6-5 ASSPDRATQETQY
TRBJ2-3 TRBV7-2 ASSARGGRVDTQY
TRBJ2-1 TRBV6-2/TRBV6-3 ASQIAGDREF
TRBJ2-1 TRBV5-1 ASGAGVPAYNEQF
TRBJ2-1 TRBV14 ASSQGREYHNEQF
TRBJ1-2 TRBV20-1 SARDQGWNYGYT
TRBJ2-7 TRBV6-6 ASSYSSGSGGSYEQY
TRBJ1-6 TRBV4-2 ASSQDSRERSYNSPLH
TRBJ1-2 TRBV7-9 ASRLQGALDGYT
TRBJ2-7 TRBV27 ASSFRESVLEQY
TRBJ2-3 TRBV11-2 ASSLEALGPATQY
TRBJ2-3 TRBV20-1 SANTGTRIRDTQY
TRBJ2-1 TRBV7-8 ASSLATSGGTYNEQF
TRBJ2-1 TRBV4-3 ASSQDERGGYNEQF
TRBJ1-1 TRBV13 ASSSRGLVDTEAF
TRBJ2-3 TRBV20-1 SAYLPGGSTDTQY
TRBJ2-7 TRBV29-1 SARTGWYEQY
TRBJ1-1 TRBV29-1 SGIRLRTEAF
TRBJ2-5 TRBV12-3/TRBV12-4 ASSSGTGASETQY
TRBJ1-4 TRBV5-1 ASSLAPREEKLF
NA TRBV7-6 ASSIFFSARTYNEQY
TRBJ2-3 TRBV6-2/TRBV6-3 ASSLGAWGTTDTQY
TRBJ1-5 TRBV6-2/TRBV6-3 ASSYMRGGQPQH
TRBJ2-1 TRBV4-1 ASSQDASGRTLGRQF
NA TRBV7-9 ASSSGQAGIQY
TRBJ2-5 TRBV27 ASSPGTGVGETQY
TRBJ1-4 TRBV12-3/TRBV12-4 ASSLDRASLELF
TRBJ1-2 TRBV6-6 ASSARTGGNYGYT
TRBJ2-3 TRBV5-1 ASSLLPGQGDTQY
TRBJ1-5 TRBV5-1 ASSLSGTGGDQPQH
TRBJ2-3 TRBV6-2/TRBV6-3 ASRLAGGTDAQY
TRBJ2-7 TRBV10-3 AISESKPGRREQY
TRBJ2-1 TRBV5-1 ASSPPRTGGYNEQF
TRBJ2-1 TRBV12-3/TRBV12-4 ACRSQGANEQF
TRBJ2-5 TRBV13 ASSSSDETQY
TRBJ2-3 TRBV4-3 ASSQDAPAGGTDTQY
NA TRBV7-9 ASSPTSGGFETQY
TRBJ2-3 TRBV5-1 ASSLIDASTDTQY
TRBJ2-5 TRBV5-1 ASSSQGGETQY
TRBJ2-1 TRBV10-3 AISNEAWQF
TRBJ2-2 TRBV29-1 SATSGPTGELF
TRBJ2-1 TRBV7-6 ASSLAENRGAYNEQF
TRBJ2-5 TRBV4-1 ASSHRQGWETQY
TRBJ2-7 TRBV29-1 SVHTPTYEQY
TRBJ2-3 TRBV4-3 ASSPKLGARGTDTQY
TRBJ1-2 TRBV10-3 AISELNPGQGDYGYT